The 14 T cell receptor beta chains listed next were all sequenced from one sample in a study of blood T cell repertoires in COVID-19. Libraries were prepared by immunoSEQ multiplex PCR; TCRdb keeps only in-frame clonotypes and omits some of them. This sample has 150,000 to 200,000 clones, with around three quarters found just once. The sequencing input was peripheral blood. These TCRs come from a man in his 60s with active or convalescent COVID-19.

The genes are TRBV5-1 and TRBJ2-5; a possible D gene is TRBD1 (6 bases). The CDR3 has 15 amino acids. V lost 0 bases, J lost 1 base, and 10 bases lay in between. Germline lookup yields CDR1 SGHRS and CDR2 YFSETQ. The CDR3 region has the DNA TGCGCCAGCAGCTTGGCCACGGACAGCCAAGAGACCCAGTACTTC. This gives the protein CASSLATDSQETQYF.

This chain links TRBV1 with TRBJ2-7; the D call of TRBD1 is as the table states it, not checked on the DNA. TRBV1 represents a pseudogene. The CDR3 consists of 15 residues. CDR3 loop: CTSTPPRDRDNEQYF. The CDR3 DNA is TGCACCAGCACCCCGCCCCGGGACAGGGATAACGAGCAGTACTTC.

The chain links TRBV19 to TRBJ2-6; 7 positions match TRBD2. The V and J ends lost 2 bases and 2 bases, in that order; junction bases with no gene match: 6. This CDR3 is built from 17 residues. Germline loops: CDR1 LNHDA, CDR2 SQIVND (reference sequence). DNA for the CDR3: TGTGCCAGTAGTATAAGGGAGGGGTCTCCTGGGGCCAACGTCCTGACTTTC. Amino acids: CASSIREGSPGANVLTF.

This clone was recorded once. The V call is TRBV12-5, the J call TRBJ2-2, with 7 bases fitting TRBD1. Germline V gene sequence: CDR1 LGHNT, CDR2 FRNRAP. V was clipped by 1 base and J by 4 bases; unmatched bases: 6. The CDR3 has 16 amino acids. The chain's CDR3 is CASGLAGTAITGELFF. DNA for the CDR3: TGTGCTAGTGGTTTGGCTGGGACAGCCATCACCGGGGAGCTGTTTTTT.

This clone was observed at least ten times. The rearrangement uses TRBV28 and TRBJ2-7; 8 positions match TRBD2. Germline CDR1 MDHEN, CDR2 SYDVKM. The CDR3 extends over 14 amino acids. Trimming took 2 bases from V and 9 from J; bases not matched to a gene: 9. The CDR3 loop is CASSLVAGTAPQYF. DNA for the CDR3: TGTGCCAGCAGTTTAGTAGCGGGAACAGCTCCGCAGTACTTC.

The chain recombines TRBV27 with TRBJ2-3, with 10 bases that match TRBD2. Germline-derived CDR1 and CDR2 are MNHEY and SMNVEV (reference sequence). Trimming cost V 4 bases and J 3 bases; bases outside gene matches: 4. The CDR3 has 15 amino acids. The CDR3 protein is CASSSGLAPTDTQYF. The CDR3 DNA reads TGTGCCAGCAGTTCGGGACTAGCGCCTACAGATACGCAGTATTTT.

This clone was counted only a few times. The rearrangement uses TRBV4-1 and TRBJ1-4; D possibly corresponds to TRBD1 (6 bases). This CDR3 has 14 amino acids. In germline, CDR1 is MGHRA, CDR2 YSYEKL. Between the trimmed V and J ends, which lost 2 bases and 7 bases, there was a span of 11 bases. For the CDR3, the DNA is TGCGCCAGCAGCCAAATAGGGGGAGTTGAAAAACTGTTTTTT. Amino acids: CASSQIGGVEKLFF.

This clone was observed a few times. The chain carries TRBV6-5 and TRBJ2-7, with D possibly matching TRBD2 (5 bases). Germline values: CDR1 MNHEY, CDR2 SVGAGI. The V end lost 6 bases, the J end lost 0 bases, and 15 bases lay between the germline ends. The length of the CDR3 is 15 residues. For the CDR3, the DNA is TGTGCCAGCAGACGGGGAGCGATTAGCTCCTACGAGCAGTACTTC. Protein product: CASRRGAISSYEQYF.

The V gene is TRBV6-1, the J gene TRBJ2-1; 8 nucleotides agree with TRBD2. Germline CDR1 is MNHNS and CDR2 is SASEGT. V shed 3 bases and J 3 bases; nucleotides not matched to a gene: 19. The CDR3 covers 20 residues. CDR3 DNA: TGTGCCAGCAGTGACTTTGGACAGACCGGGGTAGCGGGGAACTACAATGAGCAGTTCTTC. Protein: CASSDFGQTGVAGNYNEQFF.

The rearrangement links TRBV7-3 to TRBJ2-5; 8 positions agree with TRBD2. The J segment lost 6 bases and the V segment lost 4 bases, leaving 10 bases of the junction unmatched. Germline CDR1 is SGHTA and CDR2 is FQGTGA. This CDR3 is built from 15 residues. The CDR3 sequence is CASSSEAGDWQTQYF. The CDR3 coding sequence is TGTGCCAGCAGCTCGGAAGCGGGGGATTGGCAGACCCAGTACTTC.

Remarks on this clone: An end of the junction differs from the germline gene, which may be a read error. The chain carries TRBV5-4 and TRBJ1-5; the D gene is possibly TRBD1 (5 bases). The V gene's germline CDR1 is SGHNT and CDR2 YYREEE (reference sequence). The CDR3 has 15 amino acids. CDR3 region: CVSSLGGGRSQPQHF. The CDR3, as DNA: TGTGTCAGCAGCTTGGGGGGAGGCAGAAGTCAGCCCCAGCATTTT.

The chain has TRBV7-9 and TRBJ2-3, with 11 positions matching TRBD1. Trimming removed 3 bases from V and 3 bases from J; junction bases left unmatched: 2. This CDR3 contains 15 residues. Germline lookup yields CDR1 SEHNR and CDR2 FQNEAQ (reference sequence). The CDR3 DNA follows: TGTGCCAGCAGCTTCCGGGACAGGGGGACAGATACGCAGTATTTT. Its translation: CASSFRDRGTDTQYF.

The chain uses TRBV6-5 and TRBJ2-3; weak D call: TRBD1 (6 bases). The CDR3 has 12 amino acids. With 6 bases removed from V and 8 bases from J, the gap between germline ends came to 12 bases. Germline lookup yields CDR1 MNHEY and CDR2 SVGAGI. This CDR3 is CASSEDRSTQYF. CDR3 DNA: TGTGCCAGCAGCGAGGACAGAAGTACGCAGTATTTT.

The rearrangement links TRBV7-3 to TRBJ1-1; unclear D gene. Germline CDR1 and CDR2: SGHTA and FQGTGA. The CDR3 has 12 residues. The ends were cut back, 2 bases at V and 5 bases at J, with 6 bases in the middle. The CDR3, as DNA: TGTGCCAGCAGCTTAGACGGGACTGAAGCTTTCTTT. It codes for CASSLDGTEAFF.